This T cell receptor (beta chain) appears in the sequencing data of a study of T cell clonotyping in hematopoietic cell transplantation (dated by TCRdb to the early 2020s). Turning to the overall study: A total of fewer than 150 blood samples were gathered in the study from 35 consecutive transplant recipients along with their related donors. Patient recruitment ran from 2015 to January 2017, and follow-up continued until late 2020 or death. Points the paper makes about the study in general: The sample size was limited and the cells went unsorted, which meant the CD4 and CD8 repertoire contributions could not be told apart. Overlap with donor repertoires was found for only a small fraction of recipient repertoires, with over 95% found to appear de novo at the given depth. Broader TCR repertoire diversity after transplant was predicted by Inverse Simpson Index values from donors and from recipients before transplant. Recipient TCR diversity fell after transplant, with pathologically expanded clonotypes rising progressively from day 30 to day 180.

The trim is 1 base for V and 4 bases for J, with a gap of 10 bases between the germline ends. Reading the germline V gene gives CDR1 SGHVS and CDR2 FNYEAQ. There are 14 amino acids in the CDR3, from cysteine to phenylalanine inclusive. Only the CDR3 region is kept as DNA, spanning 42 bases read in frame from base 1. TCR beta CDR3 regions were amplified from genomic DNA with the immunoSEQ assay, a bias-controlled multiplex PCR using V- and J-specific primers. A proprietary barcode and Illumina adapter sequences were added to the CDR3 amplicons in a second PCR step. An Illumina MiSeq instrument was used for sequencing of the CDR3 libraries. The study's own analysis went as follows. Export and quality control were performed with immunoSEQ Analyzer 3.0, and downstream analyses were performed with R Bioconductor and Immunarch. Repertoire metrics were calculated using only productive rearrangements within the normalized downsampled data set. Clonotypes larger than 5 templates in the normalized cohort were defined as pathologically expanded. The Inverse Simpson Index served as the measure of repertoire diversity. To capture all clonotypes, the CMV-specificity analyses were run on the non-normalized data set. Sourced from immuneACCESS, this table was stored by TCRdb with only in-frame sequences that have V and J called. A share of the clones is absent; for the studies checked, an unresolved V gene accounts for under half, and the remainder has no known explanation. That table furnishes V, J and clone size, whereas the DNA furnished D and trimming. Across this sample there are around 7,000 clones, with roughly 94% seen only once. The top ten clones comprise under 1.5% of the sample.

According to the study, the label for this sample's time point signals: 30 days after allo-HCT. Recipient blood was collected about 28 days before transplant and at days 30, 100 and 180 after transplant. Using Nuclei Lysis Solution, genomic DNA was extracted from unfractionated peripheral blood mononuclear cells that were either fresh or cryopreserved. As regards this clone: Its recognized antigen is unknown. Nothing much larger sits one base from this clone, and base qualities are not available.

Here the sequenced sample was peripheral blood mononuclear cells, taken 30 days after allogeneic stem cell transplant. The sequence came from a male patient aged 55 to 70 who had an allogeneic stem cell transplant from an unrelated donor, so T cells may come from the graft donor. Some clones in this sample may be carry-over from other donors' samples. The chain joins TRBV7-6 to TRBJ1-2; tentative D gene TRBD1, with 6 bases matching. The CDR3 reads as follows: CASSLEPDSYGYTF. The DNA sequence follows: TGTGCCAGCAGCTTAGAGCCGGACAGCTATGGCTACACCTTC. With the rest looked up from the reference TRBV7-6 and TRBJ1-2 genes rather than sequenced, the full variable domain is GAGVSQSPRYKVTKRGQDVALRCDPISGHVSLYWYRQALGQGPEFLTYFNYEAQQDKSGLPNDRFSAERPEGSISTLTIQRTEQRDSAMYRCASSLEPDSYGYTFGSGTRLTVV.